Below are 24 T cell receptor beta chains sequenced from a single sample in a study of blood T cell repertoires in COVID-19. Libraries were prepared by immunoSEQ multiplex PCR; TCRdb keeps only in-frame clonotypes and omits some of them. The sample holds fewer than 120,000 clones, around four fifths seen once. The sample consisted of peripheral blood. Every receptor here comes from a woman aged 60 to 75 with acute or convalescent COVID-19.

The chain is built from TRBV4-2 and TRBJ1-1; weak D call: TRBD1 (6 bases). CDR1 and CDR2 from the germline V gene are LGHNA and YNFKEQ. This CDR3 comprises 12 residues. Trimming shortened V by 1 base and J by 8 bases, and 8 bases separated the two germline ends. The CDR3 DNA reads as TGTGCCAGCAGCCAAGCCACAGGGGAAGCTTTCTTT. It codes for CASSQATGEAFF.

The chain combines TRBV7-2 with TRBJ2-7; 9 bases agree with TRBD1. Germline V CDR1 and CDR2: SGHTA, FQGNSA. V was pared by 4 bases and J by 3 bases, with 10 bases of the junction left unmatched. There are 16 residues in the CDR3. In nucleotides, the CDR3 is TGTGCCAGCAGCTCTAGGTCCGGGACAGGGTTCTACGAGCAGTACTTC. Translating gives CASSSRSGTGFYEQYF. Supplemented by reference TRBV7-2 and TRBJ2-7, the full variable domain reads GAGVSQSPSNKVTEKGKDVELRCDPISGHTALYWYRQSLGQGLEFLIYFQGNSAPDKSGLPSDRFSAERTGGSVSTLTIQRTQQEDSAVYLCASSSRSGTGFYEQYFGPGTRLTVT.

This clone was seen a handful of times. This chain joins TRBV19 and TRBJ1-2; tentatively, D is TRBD1 (5 bases). The V gene's germline CDR1 is LNHDA and CDR2 SQIVND (reference sequence). The V end was cut by 6 bases, the J end by 4 bases, with 12 bases between. This CDR3 has 13 amino acids. CDR3 sequence: CASSGGRSYGYTF. In DNA form, the CDR3 reads TGTGCCAGTAGCGGGGGTCGAAGCTATGGCTACACCTTC.

The chain couples TRBV6-5 to TRBJ1-2; TRBD1 is a possible D gene (5 bases). Germline CDR1 reads MNHEY; CDR2 reads SVGAGI. V lost 4 bases, J lost 8 bases, and 11 bases lay in between. The CDR3 contains 12 residues. The CDR3 nucleotides read TGTGCCAGCAGTTCTCAGGGAAAAGGCTACACCTTC. Residues: CASSSQGKGYTF.

The chain couples TRBV10-3 to TRBJ1-4; D is ambiguous. Per the germline V gene, CDR1 is ENHRY and CDR2 is SYGVKD. Trimming removed 2 bases at V and 4 bases at J, with 11 bases between. CDR3 length equals 15 residues. The CDR3 sequence: CAISESGEFNEKLFF. In DNA form, the CDR3 reads TGTGCCATCAGTGAGAGCGGGGAATTTAATGAAAAACTGTTTTTT.

This clone showed up just once. The chain links TRBV2 to TRBJ1-3; no clear D gene. Deletions cut 5 bases from V and 1 base from J, with 15 bases between. This CDR3 is built from 16 residues. Germline-derived CDR1 and CDR2 are SNHLY and FYNNEI. The CDR3 is CASSLTDPGSGNTIYF. CDR3 coding DNA: TGTGCCAGCAGTCTTACTGACCCGGGGTCTGGAAACACCATATATTTT. The variable domain in full, completed from reference TRBV2 and TRBJ1-3, reads EPEVTQTPSHQVTQMGQEVILRCVPISNHLYFYWYRQILGQKVEFLVSFYNNEISEKSEIFDDQFSVERPDGSNFTLKIRSTKLEDSAMYFCASSLTDPGSGNTIYFGEGSWLTVV.

The V and J genes are TRBV6-5 and TRBJ1-5; 7 bases are shared with TRBD1. J lost 3 bases, V lost 4 bases, and 6 bases had no gene match. The length of the CDR3 is 15 residues. Per germline, CDR1 MNHEY and CDR2 SVGAGI. CDR3 protein: CASSFSGQLNQPQHF. In DNA, the CDR3 is TGTGCCAGCAGTTTCTCGGGACAGCTCAATCAGCCCCAGCATTTT.

J is TRBJ2-5 and V is TRBV19; 11 bases agree with TRBD1. The V and J ends lost 8 bases and 2 bases, in that order; junction bases with no gene match: 4. The V gene's germline CDR1 is LNHDA and CDR2 SQIVND (reference sequence). This CDR3 contains 14 residues. The CDR3 sequence is CASRRDRGQETQYF. CDR3 sequence (DNA): TGTGCCAGTCGCCGGGACAGGGGGCAAGAGACCCAGTACTTC.

The chain uses TRBV28 and TRBJ1-4; TRBD1 is a possible D gene (6 bases). CDR1 is MDHEN, CDR2 SYDVKM, per germline. Deletions cut 7 bases from V and 8 bases from J, with 14 bases between. This CDR3 comprises 13 residues. The CDR3 DNA sequence: TGTGCCAGCAACCAGGGGACGTACGAAAAACTGTTTTTT. It is translated as CASNQGTYEKLFF. The full variable domain, completed using reference TRBV28 and TRBJ1-4, is DVKVTQSSRYLVKRTGEKVFLECVQDMDHENMFWYRQDPGLGLRLIYFSYDVKMKEKGDIPEGYSVSREKKERFSLILESASTNQTSMYLCASNQGTYEKLFFGSGTQLSVL.

This sequence joins TRBV7-6 and TRBJ2-7; TRBD2 aligns across 11 bases. Germline CDR1 is SGHVS and CDR2 is FNYEAQ. CDR3 size: 14 residues. After removal of 5 bases from V and 3 bases from J, the junction contained 3 bases not matched to a gene. CDR3 bases: TGTGCCAGCAGCCTAGGACTAGCGGGCTACGAGCAGTACTTC. This sequence encodes CASSLGLAGYEQYF.

The chain links TRBV7-9 to TRBJ2-7; D is perhaps TRBD1 (5 bases). Per germline, CDR1 SEHNR and CDR2 FQNEAQ (reference sequence). V gave up 5 bases and J gave up 0 bases, with 17 bases separating them. The CDR3 contains 16 residues. In nucleotides, the CDR3 is TGTGCCAGCAGCGGCGACGCCAGGGTTAGCTCCTACGAGCAGTACTTC. Its translation: CASSGDARVSSYEQYF.

This clone was recorded once. The J gene is TRBJ1-1, the V gene TRBV11-3, with no clear D. Germline V gene lookup returns CDR1 SGHNT and CDR2 YENEEA. This CDR3 comprises 17 residues. The V end lost 3 bases, the J end lost 1 base, and 18 bases lay between the germline ends. For the CDR3, the DNA is TGTGCCAGCAGCTTTTCCCGGATTGGGGAGGCGAACACTGAAGCTTTCTTT. Translating it yields CASSFSRIGEANTEAFF.

The chain is built from TRBV12-5 and TRBJ2-3; 13 nucleotides agree with TRBD2. This CDR3 has 19 amino acids. Germline CDR1 LGHNT, CDR2 FRNRAP. Germline trimming cut 0 bases from V and 2 bases from J; bases unmatched to any gene: 8. The DNA for the CDR3 is TGTGCTAGTGGTTTGGTCACTAGCGGGGGGGCGGAGTACACAGATACGCAGTATTTT. This codes for CASGLVTSGGAEYTDTQYF.

The chain's CDR3 is CASSQEWGGIDEEKLFF. In DNA form, the CDR3 reads TGCGCCAGCAGCCAAGAGTGGGGAGGAATTGATGAGGAAAAACTGTTTTTT. The rearrangement links TRBV4-3 to TRBJ1-4; no clear D gene. Germline values: CDR1 LGHNA, CDR2 YSLEER. V was trimmed by 0 bases and J by 8 bases, leaving 19 bases between them. The CDR3 runs 17 residues.

The chain couples TRBV2 to TRBJ2-3; a weak D match, TRBD2 (7 bases). Germline CDR1 SNHLY, CDR2 FYNNEI. Trimming left V 3 bases short and J 0 bases short, with 10 bases between. The CDR3 is 15 residues long. CDR3 sequence reads: CASSDRGGSTDTQYF. The CDR3 DNA sequence: TGTGCCAGCAGTGATAGGGGGGGTAGCACAGATACGCAGTATTTT.

The chain uses TRBV7-6 and TRBJ2-2; the D is unclear. This CDR3 has 13 residues. Per the germline V gene, CDR1 is SGHVS and CDR2 is FNYEAQ. With 3 bases removed from V and 7 bases from J, the gap between germline ends came to 9 bases. CDR3 sequence: CASSFRVDGELFF. The CDR3 coding sequence is TGTGCCAGCAGCTTCCGGGTGGACGGGGAGCTGTTTTTT.

The gene calls are TRBV4-1 and TRBJ1-6, with a tentative D call TRBD1 (5 bases). Germline V lookup: CDR1 MGHRA, CDR2 YSYEKL. The CDR3 runs to 16 residues. The V gene lost 0 bases and the J gene lost 6 bases, with 12 bases spanning the gap. The CDR3 protein is CASSQEGQFFNSPLHF. The CDR3, as DNA: TGCGCCAGCAGCCAAGAGGGGCAGTTTTTTAATTCACCCCTCCACTTT.

CDR3 in amino acids: CASSSQTRKNTEAFF. In nucleotides, the CDR3 is TGTGCCAGCAGCTCACAGACCAGGAAGAACACTGAAGCTTTCTTT. J is TRBJ1-1 and V is TRBV7-2; D is unresolved. The length of the CDR3 is 15 residues. The V gene lost 4 bases and the J gene lost 1 base, with 13 bases spanning the gap. CDR1 is SGHTA and CDR2 is FQGNSA in the germline V gene. The variable domain in full, with the rest retrieved from reference TRBV7-2 and TRBJ1-1, is GAGVSQSPSNKVTEKGKDVELRCDPISGHTALYWYRQSLGQGLEFLIYFQGNSAPDKSGLPSDRFSAERTGGSVSTLTIQRTQQEDSAVYLCASSSQTRKNTEAFFGQGTRLTVV.

This rearrangement joins TRBV30 to TRBJ1-5; D may be TRBD1 (6 bases). CDR1 is GTSNPN, CDR2 SVGIG, per germline (reference sequence). CDR3 size: 13 residues. Trimming took 0 bases from V and 8 from J, leaving 11 bases between them. CDR3 amino acids: CAWSVQGSKPQHF. DNA for the CDR3: TGTGCCTGGAGTGTACAGGGTAGCAAGCCCCAGCATTTT. The whole variable domain, filled in from reference TRBV30 and TRBJ1-5, reads SQTIHQWPATLVQPVGSPLSLECTVEGTSNPNLYWYRQAAGRGLQLLFYSVGIGQISSEVPQNLSASRPQDRQFILSSKKLLLSDSGFYLCAWSVQGSKPQHFGDGTRLSIL.

The V gene is TRBV5-6, the J gene TRBJ2-3, with 7 nucleotides matching TRBD2. This CDR3 region has 14 residues. The junction had 1 base not matched to a gene; V was cut back by 0 bases and J by 3 bases. Per the germline V gene, CDR1 is SGHDT and CDR2 is YYEEEE. Here the CDR3 reads CASSLGTRTDTQYF. The CDR3 coding sequence is TGTGCCAGCAGCTTGGGGACTAGAACAGATACGCAGTATTTT. The entire variable domain, with the rest obtained from reference TRBV5-6 and TRBJ2-3, is as follows: DAGVTQSPTHLIKTRGQQVTLRCSPKSGHDTVSWYQQALGQGPQFIFQYYEEEERQRGNFPDRFSGHQFPNYSSELNVNALLLGDSALYLCASSLGTRTDTQYFGPGTRLTVL.

The V gene is TRBV6-6, the J gene TRBJ1-5, with D tentatively TRBD1 (5 bases). Germline V lookup: CDR1 MNHNY, CDR2 SVGAGI (reference sequence). Trimming took off 5 bases at V and 6 bases at J, with 11 bases between the two ends. The CDR3 has 13 amino acids. CDR3 residues: CASSHGGTQPQHF. In DNA form, the CDR3 reads TGTGCCAGCAGTCACGGGGGAACTCAGCCCCAGCATTTT.

The J gene is TRBJ1-1, the V gene TRBV7-6, with no clear D. The germline gives CDR1 SGHVS, CDR2 FNYEAQ. Trimming removed 5 bases from V and 4 bases from J, with 20 bases in between. This CDR3 is built from 16 residues. The CDR3 is CASSPRTRGSGTEAFF. In DNA form, the CDR3 reads TGTGCCAGCAGCCCCAGAACCCGTGGCAGCGGCACTGAAGCTTTCTTT.

The chain is built from TRBV6-2 or TRBV6-3 and TRBJ1-5; tentatively, D is TRBD1 (5 bases). From germline, CDR1 is MNHEY and CDR2 SVGEGT. The CDR3 consists of 14 residues. V lost 2 bases, J lost 3 bases, and 8 bases lay in between. CDR3 coding DNA: TGTGCCAGCAGTTACCGCAGGGACAATCAGCCCCAGCATTTT. Protein sequence: CASSYRRDNQPQHF.

The chain links TRBV5-3 to TRBJ1-4, with 7 bases that match TRBD1. TRBV5-3 is an open reading frame, and its role is uncertain. The CDR3 length is 14 residues. With V trimmed by 5 bases and J by 5 bases, 6 bases remained unmatched. The CDR3 bases are TGTGCCAGAAGTTACAGGGGAACCAATGAAAAACTGTTTTTT. This codes for CARSYRGTNEKLFF.